This T cell receptor (beta chain) was recorded in a study of human T cells and chemical hapten exposure (dated by TCRdb to about 2021). Some background on the complete study: For sensitization, 2% DPC in acetone was applied to a roughly 2 cm by roughly 2 cm area of upper inner arm skin. Patch tests used Finn chambers with 0.01% DPC on the upper back, scored after 6 days by International Contact Dermatitis Research Group standards. Peripheral blood TCR repertoire changes were tracked in vivo in alopecia patients during primary and secondary sensitization to the hapten diphenylcyclopropenone (DPC). Some 29 alopecia patients gave blood for TCR sequencing at one to four time points (pre-sensitization, 2, 6 and 24 weeks). Weekly therapeutic DPC doses were additionally applied to the scalp of patients throughout the roughly 24-week study period. Libraries were pooled for sequencing, and variation in per-sample TCR yields was attributed mainly to small differences in library volumes within the pool. Blood samples were taken from patients before sensitization (week 0) and at 2, 6 and about 24 weeks after DPC sensitization. Alopecia areata with under or over 50% scalp involvement, alopecia totalis and alopecia universalis were represented in the patient cohort, which was mostly female. Summary of the overall study and its limitations: DPC sensitization did not change the number of TCRs with a frequency above 1 in 1000, and there was no evidence of changes in global repertoire structure. Because all patients had alopecia, a presumed autoimmune disease, the immune response of the patients might differ from that of healthy individuals. A positive correlation was found between the number of PT1 expanded TCRs and patch test score, with significance reached at thresholds 8, 16 and 32 but not 4. Expanded TCRs formed significantly more large CDR3 similarity clusters than pre-sensitization or healthy control sets, consistent with antigen-driven responses. Repeated subsampling changed both the strength of the expansion versus patch-test correlation and the threshold at which that correlation became significant.

The method was RACE. The instrument given in TCRdb is NextSeq 500. During library preparation, unique molecular identifiers were attached to individual cDNA molecules so that TCRs could be counted in a quantitative, reproducible way. For every blood RNA sample, sequencing covered both the TCR alpha and TCR beta chains. Per the source publication's procedure: A median of around 96,000 TCRs per sample was observed, with a range of 23,224 to 690,600. The Decombinator software suite was used to annotate the V, J and CDR3 of the TCR reads. For PS versus PT1 abundance plots, all samples were subsampled to the same number of TCRs (28,000). Expanded TCRs were defined as absent before sensitization and observed at least eight times at the 2-week time point. TCRdb reran the public reads through fastp at Q25 and MiXCR, keeping productive beta chains. Each CDR3 protein appears once, grouped with its most common genes and DNA. These V and J calls derive from TCRdb rather than the authors' analysis. A total of about 340,000 distinct CDR3 sequences appear in this sample, roughly 6.9% of them only once. The top ten clones comprise more than 7% of the sample.

A word on this clonotype: The antigen it binds to is not known. Base-call qualities are not available, and no considerably larger clone is one nucleotide away.

Sample time point, as interpreted from the label and publication: patch test 1, 2 weeks after DPC sensitization. This sample's treatment or condition label indicates: therapeutic diphenylcyclopropenone sensitization with weekly scalp DPC. At every patch-test visit, the blood draw took place before the patch test was put on. Patients were eligible if aged 18 to 70, diagnosed with alopecia and judged suitable for DPC therapy, and pregnant patients were excluded. Total RNA was extracted from unfractionated whole blood that had been collected in Tempus Blood RNA tubes. The germline V gene (reference sequence) provides CDR1 SEHNR and CDR2 FQNEAQ. Counted from cysteine to phenylalanine, this CDR3 has 13 amino acids. Of all the DNA, just the CDR3 is kept, 39 bases in frame from base 1. Cut back by 2 bases and 5 bases, the V and J ends lie 7 bases apart.

The source is a woman younger than 30 with alopecia areata. Some clones in this sample may be carry-over from other donors' samples. The sample in question was whole blood, obtained in connection with sensitization to the hapten diphenylcyclopropenone (DPC). The V gene is TRBV7-9 and the J gene is TRBJ2-4; tentative D gene TRBD1, with 6 bases matching. The bases read TGTGCCAGCAGCTTAAGGACAGAAAACATTCAGTACTTC. Its protein is CASSLRTENIQYF.